These T cell receptor beta chains were read from a single sample in a study of blood T cell repertoires in COVID-19. Produced via immunoSEQ multiplex PCR; TCRdb's table is partial and in-frame only. The profile covers about 14,000 clones, with 86% appearing a single time and roughly 52% taken by the ten largest. The source material was peripheral blood. These receptors originate from a man between 60 and 70 years old with acute or convalescent COVID-19. Each CDR3 is given with its conserved first and last residue. The D gene is left open where the match is weak. Size tells how often a clone was seen (once, few, many) or the class of an expanded clone, and some rows leave it out.

TRBJ2-5,.,once,TRBV2,CASSELEEKTQYF,TGTGCCAGCAGTGAGTTAGAAGAAAAGACCCAGTACTTC
TRBJ2-1,TRBD1,.,TRBV11-3,CASSSGQGWGEQFF,TGTGCCAGCAGTTCGGGACAGGGGTGGGGTGAGCAGTTCTTC
TRBJ2-7,TRBD2,.,TRBV6-5,CASSLSGGAREQYF,TGTGCCAGCAGCCTTAGCGGGGGGGCCAGGGAGCAGTACTTC
TRBJ2-7,TRBD1,.,TRBV18,CASSPHQGVVDEQYF,TGTGCCAGCTCACCACACCAGGGGGTCGTCGACGAGCAGTACTTC
TRBJ2-7,.,.,TRBV7-2,CASSLVTRAYEQYF,TGTGCCAGCAGCTTAGTAACACGGGCCTACGAGCAGTACTTC
TRBJ2-5,TRBD2,.,TRBV7-3,CASSSLAGVQETQYF,TGTGCCAGCAGCTCCCTAGCGGGAGTGCAAGAGACCCAGTACTTC
TRBJ1-2,TRBD1,.,TRBV25-1,CASSDPGTVNGYTF,TGTGCCAGCAGTGACCCCGGGACAGTGAATGGCTACACCTTC
TRBJ2-3,.,few,TRBV5-1,CASSLAGLTDTQYF,TGCGCCAGCAGCTTAGCGGGCCTAACAGATACGCAGTATTTT
TRBJ1-1,.,.,TRBV19,CASSIATNTEAFF,TGTGCCAGTAGTATTGCGACTAACACTGAAGCTTTCTTT
TRBJ1-1,TRBD1,.,TRBV6-5,CASRRTGEGTEAFF,TGTGCCAGCAGGAGGACAGGGGAAGGCACTGAAGCTTTCTTT
TRBJ1-2,.,.,TRBV27,CASSPPYSTTANYGYTF,TGTGCCAGCAGTCCTCCATATTCAACGACAGCTAACTATGGCTACACCTTC
TRBJ2-7,TRBD2,.,TRBV18,CASSPRTSGSDIYEQYF,TGTGCCAGCTCACCCCGGACTAGCGGGAGTGACATTTACGAGCAGTACTTC
TRBJ2-3,.,.,TRBV3-1/TRBV3-2,CASSPFRVAGTQYF,TGTGCCAGCAGCCCCTTTCGTGTCGCAGGTACGCAGTATTTT
TRBJ2-7,TRBD2,.,TRBV7-2,CASSVTSGSLYEQYF,TGTGCCAGCAGCGTCACTAGCGGGAGTCTCTACGAGCAGTACTTC
TRBJ1-1,TRBD1,.,TRBV13,CASSSDRGTEAFF,TGTGCCAGCAGTTCGGACAGGGGGACTGAAGCTTTCTTT
TRBJ2-1,TRBD2,.,TRBV18,CASSPIAGVDEQFF,TGTGCCAGCTCACCAATAGCGGGAGTGGATGAGCAGTTCTTC